This TCR beta chain was obtained from a study of blood T cells in healthy people across ages. Primed by a sample-barcoded 5' primer and a J-beta primer mix, a second PCR proceeded for roughly 7 to 12 cycles. TCRdb passed the 5' RACE reads through MiXCR, listing each CDR3 protein once. The sample includes 750,000 or so distinct CDR3 sequences, 20% to 25% of them seen just once. V lost 4 bases to trimming and J lost 5 bases, with 14 bases between them. Germline CDR1 is DFQATT and CDR2 is SNEGSKA (reference sequence). CDR3 size: 13 residues. These records were also assigned to another study, of T cells of mothers and their children.

This sequence originates from a boy younger than 18 in good health. This chain connects TRBV20-1 to TRBJ1-2; the D gene is possibly TRBD1 (5 bases). The specimen sequenced was blood. The chain's CDR3 is CSANLPGLYGYTF. In DNA, the CDR3 is TGCAGTGCTAACCTTCCGGGACTTTATGGCTACACCTTC.